This T cell receptor (beta chain) came from a study of blood T cell repertoires in COVID-19. Across the study: Sites in the United States, Italy and Spain provided acute and convalescent COVID-19 samples. PBMCs, B-cell-depleted T cells, or T cells were the source of the cDNA or gDNA that made up the material.

Some clones are missing from TCRdb's copy, which holds only in-frame ones; the method was immunoSEQ multiplex PCR. Found here are around 190,000 clones, 80% to 90% of them singletons; the top ten hold 10%. CDR3 length: 17 residues. V was clipped by 7 bases and J by 5 bases, with 24 bases between them. Per germline, CDR1 SNHLY and CDR2 FYNNEI. Sequenced: PBMCs or T cells enriched from blood (not recorded which). This sequence was found in a man younger than 35 with acute COVID-19. The rearrangement uses TRBV2 and TRBJ2-1; D remains unclear. The CDR3 protein is CASNNRPLADRDNEQFF. The CDR3, as DNA: TGTGCCAGCAACAATAGGCCCTTGGCTGACCGGGACAATGAGCAGTTCTTC.